A single sample is the source of the 18 T cell receptor beta chains below, sequenced in a study of beta chain features in type 1 diabetes. All of the isolated RNA was reverse transcribed, so expressed TCRB transcripts were sequenced. The data were produced by immunoSEQ multiplex PCR, yet TCRdb's version contains in-frame clones alone and is incomplete. The sample holds about 930,000 clones, 15% to 20% seen once. The material sequenced was naive CD4+ T cells from blood. The receptors come from a woman between 18 and 29 years old in good health.

This clone was counted between two and nine times. The sample carries other DNA sequences with the same CDR3. The V and J genes are TRBV27 and TRBJ2-7; TRBD1 matches at 7 bases. This CDR3 has 14 residues. V lost 1 base to trimming and J lost 3 bases; unmatched junction nucleotides: 3. Germline V lookup: CDR1 MNHEY, CDR2 SMNVEV (reference sequence). The CDR3 reads CASSLFWDSYEQYF. The DNA for the CDR3 is TGTGCCAGCAGTTTATTTTGGGACAGCTACGAGCAGTACTTC.

This clone came up a few times. The chain couples TRBV11-1 to TRBJ2-1; TRBD2 might be the D (5 bases). V lost 3 bases, J lost 0 bases, and 12 bases lay in between. From germline, CDR1 is SGHAT and CDR2 FQDESV (reference sequence). The CDR3 totals 16 residues. CDR3 sequence reads: CASSFGGPSSYNEQFF. CDR3 bases: TGTGCCAGCAGCTTTGGAGGTCCCTCCTCCTACAATGAGCAGTTCTTC.

V gene TRBV2 combines with J gene TRBJ1-1; no firm D call. The CDR3 covers 13 residues. Germline CDR1 SNHLY, CDR2 FYNNEI. Trimming took off 4 bases at V and 0 bases at J, with 6 bases between the two ends. CDR3: CASSANMNTEAFF. The CDR3 bases are TGTGCCAGCAGTGCCAATATGAACACTGAAGCTTTCTTT.

The chain carries TRBV18 and TRBJ2-1; TRBD2 aligns across 11 bases. Germline V gene data show CDR1 as KGHSH and CDR2 as LQKENI. V was pared by 0 bases and J by 7 bases, with 5 bases of the junction left unmatched. The CDR3 runs 16 residues. The CDR3 DNA is TGTGCCAGCTCACCACCCACTAGCGGGAGTCGGAATGAGCAGTTCTTC. It is translated as CASSPPTSGSRNEQFF.

This chain links TRBV4-1 with TRBJ2-7; D possibly corresponds to TRBD1 (6 bases). Deletions cut 0 bases from V and 5 bases from J, with 11 bases between. In germline, CDR1 is MGHRA, CDR2 YSYEKL. This CDR3 region has 14 residues. The CDR3 nucleotides are TGCGCCAGCAGCCAAGAGATACAGGGACACGAGCAGTACTTC. It encodes CASSQEIQGHEQYF.

The chain uses TRBV18 and TRBJ2-4, with unresolved D. Looked up from germline, CDR1 is KGHSH and CDR2 is LQKENI. V shed 6 bases and J shed 4 bases, with 10 bases lying between them. CDR3 length equals 13 residues. The DNA of the CDR3 is TGTGCCAGCTCCACTGAGGCAAAAAACATTCAGTACTTC. Translation gives CASSTEAKNIQYF. Supplemented by reference TRBV18 and TRBJ2-4, the full variable domain reads NAGVMQNPRHLVRRRGQEARLRCSPMKGHSHVYWYRQLPEEGLKFMVYLQKENIIDESGMPKERFSAEFPKEGPSILRIQQVVRGDSAAYFCASSTEAKNIQYFGAGTRLSVL.

The J gene is TRBJ2-3, the V gene TRBV7-8, with 9 bases fitting TRBD2. J was trimmed by 3 bases and V by 6 bases; bases with no gene match: 7. The CDR3 length is 15 residues. Germline loops: CDR1 SGHVS, CDR2 FQNEAQ. CDR3 loop: CASREGLAVTDTQYF. The CDR3 nucleotides are TGTGCCAGCAGGGAGGGACTAGCTGTTACAGATACGCAGTATTTT.

The rearrangement links TRBV11-2 to TRBJ1-2, with unresolved D. Per the germline V gene, CDR1 is SGHAT and CDR2 is FQNNGV. Between the trimmed V and J ends, which lost 1 base and 8 bases, there was a span of 14 bases. This CDR3 is 14 amino acids long. The CDR3 region is CASSLGARLEGYTF. The CDR3 DNA is TGTGCCAGCAGCTTAGGGGCCAGACTTGAGGGCTACACCTTC.

The rearrangement uses TRBV7-2 and TRBJ2-7; D is ambiguous. The CDR3 has 13 amino acids. V lost 5 bases, J lost 7 bases, and 15 bases lay in between. The germline CDR1 and CDR2 sequences are SGHTA and FQGNSA. The CDR3 loop is CASSRNKLGEQYF. The CDR3 DNA is TGTGCCAGCAGCCGCAATAAGCTGGGGGAGCAGTACTTC.

The sample holds a few counts of this clone. V gene TRBV21-1 combines with J gene TRBJ2-1; TRBD2 reflects the table's D call only, with no check against the DNA. TRBV21-1 represents a pseudogene. This CDR3 is 13 amino acids long. The CDR3 region has the DNA TGTGCCGACCCAGGGACTCTCTACAATGAGCAGTTCTTC. This codes for CADPGTLYNEQFF.

The rearrangement uses TRBV5-1 and TRBJ2-7; maybe TRBD2 (5 bases). The length of the CDR3 is 14 residues. Germline V lookup: CDR1 SGHRS, CDR2 YFSETQ. Between the trimmed V and J ends, which lost 0 bases and 7 bases, there was a span of 14 bases. In DNA, the CDR3 is TGCGCCAGCAGCTTGGCCGAGGGTTGGAGGGAGCAGTACTTC. Its protein is CASSLAEGWREQYF.

This sequence joins TRBV28 and TRBJ2-2; 16 bases are shared with TRBD2. The length of the CDR3 is 18 residues. V lost 5 bases, J lost 4 bases, and 7 bases stayed unmatched. Per the germline V gene, CDR1 is MDHEN and CDR2 is SYDVKM. The CDR3: CASSPGTSGRARTGELFF. The CDR3 DNA reads as TGTGCCAGCAGTCCCGGGACTAGCGGGAGGGCCCGCACCGGGGAGCTGTTTTTT.

This clone was observed a few times. CDR3 in DNA: TGTGCCAGCTCACCACCGTCACATCCGAACACTGAAGCTTTCTTT. Its translation: CASSPPSHPNTEAFF. The J gene is TRBJ1-1, the V gene TRBV18; D is uncertain. This CDR3 spans 15 amino acids. Germline CDR1 KGHSH, CDR2 LQKENI. V lost 0 bases to trimming and J lost 1 base, with 9 bases between them.

This clone has only a few counts. The V and J genes are TRBV27 and TRBJ2-1; 11 bases are a match to TRBD2. Germline V gene lookup returns CDR1 MNHEY and CDR2 SMNVEV (reference sequence). V was pared by 6 bases and J by 6 bases, with 13 bases of the junction left unmatched. The CDR3 covers 17 residues. The CDR3 protein is CASSHRLPGLAANEQFF. DNA of the CDR3: TGTGCCAGCAGCCATAGGCTGCCGGGACTAGCGGCCAATGAGCAGTTCTTC.

This chain uses TRBV9 with TRBJ2-1; 12 bases match TRBD2. CDR1 SGDLS and CDR2 YYNGEE come from the germline V gene. This CDR3 is 17 amino acids long. The V segment lost 3 bases and the J segment 4 bases; nucleotides outside the gene matches: 8. The chain's CDR3 is CASSARGGTSGYNEQFF. The CDR3 DNA is TGTGCCAGCAGCGCCCGGGGAGGGACTAGCGGGTACAATGAGCAGTTCTTC.

In its sample, this clone was seen a few times. The chain couples TRBV4-2 to TRBJ2-1, with 14 bases identical to TRBD2. The junction had 15 bases not matched to a gene; V was cut back by 4 bases and J by 10 bases. CDR1 is LGHNA and CDR2 is YNFKEQ in the germline V gene. This CDR3 comprises 18 residues. CDR3 protein: CASSPYKTGTSGSREQFF. The CDR3 nucleotides read TGTGCCAGCAGCCCATATAAAACCGGGACTAGCGGGAGTAGGGAGCAGTTCTTC.

This clone has just a few counts. V usage is TRBV7-2 and J usage is TRBJ2-3; the match to TRBD2 covers 9 bases. In germline, CDR1 is SGHTA, CDR2 FQGNSA. Unmatched junction bases numbered 5, after V lost 1 base and J lost 3 bases. The length of the CDR3 is 16 residues. CDR3 DNA: TGTGCCAGCAGCTTAGATAGCGGGAGTACAACAGATACGCAGTATTTT. It is translated as CASSLDSGSTTDTQYF.

The sample holds a few counts of this clone. The chain employs TRBV6-1 and TRBJ1-2; maybe TRBD1 (6 bases). Trimming removed 0 bases from V and 5 bases from J, with 16 bases in between. Germline V gene lookup returns CDR1 MNHNS and CDR2 SASEGT. CDR3 length: 16 residues. The CDR3 is CASSEAGGGYGYGYTF. The CDR3 nucleotides read TGTGCCAGCAGTGAAGCCGGTGGGGGCTATGGATATGGCTACACCTTC.